This T cell receptor (beta chain) was found in a study of shared clonotypes between healthy human individuals. General observations from the study: Generation probabilities of non-shared clonotypes were lower (relative to those shared by all four donors).

TCRdb's copy holds only in-frame clones and misses some; the assay was immunoSEQ multiplex PCR. The sample carries about 230,000 clones, approximately 70% recorded once. To note about this clone: The antigen remains unidentified.

The CDR3 has 15 amino acids. Per the germline V gene, CDR1 is SGHRS and CDR2 is YFSETQ. Deletions cut 6 bases from V and 2 bases from J, with 15 bases between. This TCR came from a man aged 30 to 45 in good health. Input material: memory CD4+ T cells sorted from blood. Subset indicated: CD45RA-negative fraction. V usage is TRBV5-1 and J usage is TRBJ2-1; D ambiguous. The CDR3 region has the DNA TGCGCCAGCACATCCAAAGATTATACCTACAATGAGCAGTTCTTC. Amino acid sequence: CASTSKDYTYNEQFF.